The clone carrying this TCR beta chain appeared many times. Its specificity is unknown. The authors deemed Graves' hyperthyroidism stable absent ophthalmopathy progression within 18 months. The source of the PBMCs was around 10 ml of fresh peripheral blood. RNA transcripts were the template for amplifying TCR beta CDR3 regions. An initial round of RT-PCR targeting the TCR CDR3 relied on the HTBI primer set. MiXCR, applied by TCRdb to the multiplex PCR reads, yields one record per CDR3 protein. The sample lists 700,000 to 950,000 distinct CDR3 sequences; 30% to 40% were seen once. The data derive from a study of T cells in Graves' hyperthyroidism and ophthalmopathy. The germline CDR1 and CDR2 sequences are SGHTA and FQGNSA. Trimming shortened V by 5 bases and J by 2 bases, and 10 bases separated the two germline ends. This CDR3 has 14 amino acids. Study-level findings and limits: Also found in blood were most expanded thyroid clonotypes above 0.001.

This sequence joins TRBV7-2 and TRBJ1-3, with D perhaps TRBD1 (5 bases). The sample consisted of blood. This sequence was found in a woman aged 40 to 49 with Graves' hyperthyroidism. CDR3 loop: CASSTRAPGNTIYF. CDR3 nucleotides: TGTGCCAGCAGCACCAGGGCGCCTGGAAACACCATATATTTT.